This T cell receptor (beta chain) was obtained from a study of T-cell memory formation after mild COVID-19. The CDR3 is made up of 13 amino acids. The ends were cut back, 0 bases at V and 14 bases at J, with 13 bases in the middle. From germline, CDR1 is LGHNA and CDR2 YSLEER. TCR alpha and TCR beta cDNA libraries carrying sample barcodes and UMIs came from 5'RACE with constant-segment primers. MiXCR was run by TCRdb on the 5' RACE reads, yielding one entry per CDR3 protein. The table records tens of thousands of distinct CDR3 sequences, about 13% of them present only once. This clonotype originated in an adult woman who had mild COVID-19 (a few samples of this study predate the infection). Cell type and time point are not known. The sample comprised PBMCs or a T cell subset sorted from them (not recorded which). The rearrangement links TRBV4-3 to TRBJ1-4; D gene ambiguous. The CDR3: CASSQDGKEVLFF. CDR3 nucleotides: TGCGCCAGCAGCCAAGATGGGAAAGAAGTGCTGTTTTTT.